This T cell receptor beta chain emerged from a study of blood T cells in healthy people across ages. CDR3 length equals 14 residues. Per germline, CDR1 KGHSH and CDR2 LQKENI. PCR was performed a second time for about 6 to 12 cycles using a sample-barcoded 5' primer and a J-beta primer mix. In TCRdb, the 5' RACE reads were re-called with MiXCR into one record per CDR3 protein. Of fewer than 1.5 million distinct CDR3 sequences in the sample, around 42% were seen once. For this clonotype: Compared with germline, one end of the junction differs, possibly owing to a read error.

This chain connects TRBV18 to TRBJ1-1, with a weak D call TRBD1 (5 bases). The specimen was blood. The receptor comes from a woman under 30 in good health. This chain's CDR3 is CASSPRQTTTEAFF. The CDR3 DNA is TGCGCCAGCTCACCACGACAGACTACTACCGAAGCTTTCTTT.